This T cell receptor beta chain was sequenced for a study of siplizumab effects on memory and regulatory T cells. General study findings and limits: Proliferating siplizumab-culture Tregs lacked confirmation of suppressive function. For mappable alloreactive CD4+ clones, the mean Treg-derived fraction was about 69% with siplizumab and under 35% in controls. In roughly 75-97% of proliferating CD4+ or CD8+ clones, a naive or memory phenotype could not be assigned.

Where a few donor pairs were concerned, the unstimulated naive, memory, effector memory and TEMRA subsets underwent sequencing. This CDR3 is 14 amino acids long. The junction had 8 bases not matched to a gene; V was cut back by 8 bases and J by 3 bases. The germline V gene encodes CDR1 ENHRY and CDR2 SYGVKD. Produced via immunoSEQ multiplex PCR; TCRdb's table is partial and in-frame only. The top ten clones hold 15% of a sample with approximately 6,500 clones, around 58% of them seen once. Details on this clone: What it binds is unknown.

The source material was effector memory CD8+ T cells sorted from blood. Noted subset: unstimulated CD8+ effector memory T cells. The V gene is TRBV10-3, the J gene TRBJ1-1; 8 positions agree with TRBD1. This clonotype originated in a human donor in good health. DNA of the CDR3: TGTGCCATCGGAACAGGGGGGGAGTACACTGAAGCTTTCTTT. Residues: CAIGTGGEYTEAFF.